These 3 T cell receptor beta chains came from one sample sequenced in a study of T cell repertoires in cytomegalovirus infection. These receptors have no identified antigens. Via MiXCR, TCRdb re-called the reads, giving one row per CDR3 protein. The top ten hold roughly 13% of the sample, which has under 450,000 distinct CDR3 sequences, about a third seen once. This specimen consisted of cultured PBMCs, obtained from culture after CMV antigen stimulation. The origin of the receptors is a human donor in good health (CMV status not recorded). Some clones in this sample may be carry-over from other donors' samples.

The J gene is TRBJ1-3, the V gene TRBV28, with unresolved D. Germline lookup yields CDR1 MDHEN and CDR2 SYDVKM. This CDR3 is built from 12 residues. The germline V and J ends were trimmed by 1 base and 9 bases, with 7 bases remaining between them. CDR3 bases: TGTGCCAGCAGTTTATCTGAAAGCACCATATATTTT. It is translated as CASSLSESTIYF.

This chain connects TRBV6-8 to TRBJ1-3; D might be TRBD1 (5 bases). The germline V and J ends were trimmed by 4 bases and 4 bases, with 11 bases remaining between them. This CDR3 contains 14 residues. The germline gives CDR1 MNHGY, CDR2 SAAAGT. In DNA, the CDR3 is TGTGCCAGCAGTTCTTGGACAAGCGGAAACACCATATATTTT. This encodes CASSSWTSGNTIYF.

This clonotype was counted between two and nine times. The J gene is TRBJ2-2, the V gene TRBV4-3, with a tentative D call TRBD1 (5 bases). CDR3 length equals 15 residues. V was clipped by 3 bases and J by 9 bases, with 17 bases between them. Germline V CDR1 and CDR2: LGHNA, YSLEER. CDR3: CASSQADSAVRELFF. CDR3 DNA sequence: TGCGCCAGCAGCCAGGCTGACAGCGCTGTTCGGGAGCTGTTTTTT.